This TCR beta chain was captured by sequencing in a study of shared clonotypes between healthy human individuals. The wider study: Each donor's CD8 memory used one plate, CD8 naive two, each CD4 subset three. Study-level results: Estimated clonotype richness was generally higher in naive than memory subsets.

The CDR3 extends over 14 amino acids. From germline, CDR1 is SQVTM and CDR2 ANQGSEA. V lost 1 base and J 8 bases, leaving 14 bases between the germline ends. Data came from immunoSEQ multiplex PCR; TCRdb stores just in-frame clones and leaves some out. This table holds about 2.1 million clones, around 93% found once. For this clone: Its antigen remains unidentified.

CD45RO-negative cells were positively selected for CCR7, leaving out terminally differentiated effector memory CD45RA+ cells. Sequencing was carried out using naive CD8+ T cells from PBMCs. This sequence was found in a man younger than 30 in good health. Some clones in this sample may be carry-over from other donors' samples. V gene TRBV29-1 combines with J gene TRBJ2-2; D may be TRBD1 (7 bases). CDR3 coding DNA: TGCAGCGTTGAAGGGCCCGCGGGACAGGGGGAGCTGTTTTTT. Translation gives CSVEGPAGQGELFF.